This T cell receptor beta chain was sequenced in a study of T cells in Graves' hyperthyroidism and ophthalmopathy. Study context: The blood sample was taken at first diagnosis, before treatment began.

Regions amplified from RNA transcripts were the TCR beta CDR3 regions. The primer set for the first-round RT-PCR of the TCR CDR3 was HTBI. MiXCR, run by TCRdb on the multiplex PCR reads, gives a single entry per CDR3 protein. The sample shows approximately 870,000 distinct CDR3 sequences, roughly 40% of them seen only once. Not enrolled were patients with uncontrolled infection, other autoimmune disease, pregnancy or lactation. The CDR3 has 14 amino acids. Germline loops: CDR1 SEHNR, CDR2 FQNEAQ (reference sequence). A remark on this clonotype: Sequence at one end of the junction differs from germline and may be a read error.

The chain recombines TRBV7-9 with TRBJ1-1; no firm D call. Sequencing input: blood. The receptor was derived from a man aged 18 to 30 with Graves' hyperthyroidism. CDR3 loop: CASSRYSVATETFF. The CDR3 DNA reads TGTGCCAGCAGCAGGTATTCAGTTGCCACTGAAACTTTCTTT.